The rows below give T cell receptor beta chains drawn from one sample of a study of T cells after yellow fever vaccination. Each CDR3 protein gets one entry after TCRdb re-called the 5' RACE reads with MiXCR. Of 100,000 to 150,000 distinct CDR3 sequences in the sample, under 9% are singletons; the top ten hold almost 40%. The sample consisted of CD8+ T cells sorted from PBMCs, taken on the day of the yellow fever booster vaccination. Receptors were obtained from a man between 18 and 29 years old who received the YFV17D yellow fever vaccine. CDR3s include the opening cysteine and the closing phenylalanine or tryptophan. The D gene is left open where the match is weak. Some rows have no size entry. The others give once, few or many, or a class for an expanded clone.

TRBJ1-1	TRBV13	TRBD1	NA	CASSSTGSLFEAFF	TGTGCCAGCAGTTCGACAGGGTCTCTGTTTGAAGCTTTCTTT
TRBJ1-2	TRBV6-6	NA	few	CASKTGLYGYTF	TGTGCCAGCAAGACAGGATTGTACGGCTACACCTTC
TRBJ2-1	TRBV6-5	NA	NA	CASSTGTEQFF	TGTGCCAGCAGTACCGGGACAGAGCAGTTCTTC
TRBJ2-5	TRBV11-1	NA	few	CASSLGPIRETQYF	TGTGCCAGCAGCCTAGGACCGATTCGGGAGACCCAGTACTTC
TRBJ2-1	TRBV19	NA	NA	CASSIRYNEQFF	TGTGCCAGTAGTATTCGGTACAATGAGCAGTTCTTC
TRBJ1-2	TRBV7-6	TRBD1	NA	CASSLDRGPGYGYTF	TGTGCCAGCAGCTTAGACAGGGGGCCTGGCTATGGCTACACCTTC
TRBJ2-3	TRBV5-4	TRBD2	NA	CASSLAVTGEGDTQYF	TGTGCCAGCAGCTTGGCCGTTACGGGGGAGGGAGATACGCAGTATTTT
TRBJ1-2	TRBV4-1	NA	NA	CASSQVGAGYTF	TGCGCCAGCAGCCAAGTGGGGGCTGGCTACACCTTC
TRBJ2-5	TRBV12-3/TRBV12-4	TRBD2	few	CASSHHPYKTSGGIQETQYF	TGTGCCAGCAGCCACCACCCCTACAAGACTAGCGGGGGTATCCAAGAGACCCAGTACTTC
TRBJ2-3	TRBV3-1	NA	many	CASSQAFRLALQYF	TGTGCCAGCAGCCAGGCCTTTCGACTGGCCCTTCAGTATTTT
TRBJ1-3	TRBV4-3	NA	NA	CASSQDLNGRGNTIYF	TGCGCCAGCAGCCAAGATTTGAACGGGCGGGGAAACACCATATATTTT
TRBJ2-5	TRBV7-2	NA	few	CASSSSGGVMETQYF	TGTGCCAGCAGCTCCTCAGGGGGGGTTATGGAGACCCAGTACTTC
TRBJ1-1	TRBV6-1	NA	few	CASSDWTLNTEAFF	TGTGCCAGCAGTGATTGGACCTTGAACACTGAAGCTTTCTTT
TRBJ2-1	TRBV28	TRBD2	many	CASSLPGLAGTSSYNEQFF	TGTGCCAGCAGCCTACCGGGACTAGCGGGGACGAGCTCCTACAATGAGCAGTTCTTC
TRBJ1-1	TRBV5-1	NA	NA	CASSPPGVNTEAFF	TGCGCCAGCAGCCCGCCGGGAGTGAACACTGAAGCTTTCTTT
TRBJ1-1	TRBV29-1	NA	few	CSVDTTEENTEAFF	TGCAGCGTTGATACGACAGAGGAGAACACTGAAGCTTTCTTT
TRBJ1-1	TRBV4-2	TRBD1	few	CASSQETGVNTEAFF	TGTGCCAGCAGCCAGGAGACAGGGGTGAACACTGAAGCTTTCTTT
TRBJ2-3	TRBV29-1	NA	few	CSVALSGADTQYF	TGCAGCGTGGCCCTTTCCGGGGCAGATACGCAGTATTTT
TRBJ1-2	TRBV5-1	NA	few	CASSFVPGLNYGYTF	TGCGCCAGCAGCTTTGTCCCAGGACTTAACTATGGCTACACCTTC
TRBJ2-1	TRBV5-1	NA	NA	CASSPLASGYNEQFF	TGCGCCAGCAGCCCTTTAGCCTCCGGGTACAATGAGCAGTTCTTC
TRBJ2-5	TRBV9	TRBD1	many	CASSVTGGQETQYF	TGTGCCAGCAGCGTGACAGGGGGCCAAGAGACCCAGTACTTC
TRBJ2-5	TRBV29-1	TRBD2	few	CSVDGGAGLGETQYF	TGCAGCGTTGACGGGGGAGCGGGGTTGGGGGAGACCCAGTACTTC
TRBJ2-2	TRBV6-6	NA	many	CASSYSRNTGELFF	TGTGCCAGCAGTTATTCCCGAAACACCGGGGAGCTGTTTTTT
TRBJ2-1	TRBV6-4	TRBD2	NA	CASSATSGGAGNEQFF	TGTGCCAGCAGTGCTACTAGCGGGGGGGCAGGGAATGAGCAGTTCTTC
TRBJ1-4	TRBV12-3/TRBV12-4	TRBD1	many	CASSSAGQGITNEKLFF	TGTGCCAGCAGTTCGGCGGGACAGGGGATAACTAATGAAAAACTGTTTTTT
TRBJ1-5	TRBV2	NA	NA	CASTQSGFSNQPQHF	TGTGCCAGCACCCAGTCGGGTTTTAGCAATCAGCCCCAGCATTTT
TRBJ2-7	TRBV7-9	TRBD1	few	CASSLPGQGANSYEQYF	TGTGCCAGCAGCTTGCCGGGACAGGGGGCGAACTCCTACGAGCAGTACTTC
TRBJ2-3	TRBV5-6	TRBD1	few	CASSLASGTGIVSRTQYF	TGTGCCAGCAGCTTGGCATCCGGGACAGGGATTGTATCCCGTACGCAGTATTTT
TRBJ1-4	TRBV12-3/TRBV12-4	NA	NA	CASSPAGGTEKLFF	TGTGCCAGCAGTCCTGCTGGGGGCACTGAAAAACTGTTTTTT
TRBJ1-1	TRBV12-3/TRBV12-4	NA	NA	CASRFTYSEAFF	TGTGCCAGCAGATTCACCTACTCTGAAGCTTTCTTT
TRBJ2-2	TRBV10-3	NA	few	CAISDTGANTGELFF	TGTGCCATCAGTGACACAGGCGCGAACACCGGGGAGCTGTTTTTT